The rows below give T cell receptor beta chains drawn from one sample of a study of vaccination and CD4 T cells after COVID-19. TCRdb re-derived calls from the PCR reads in MiXCR, one entry per CDR3 protein. The repertoire holds about 12,000 distinct CDR3 sequences, with around 58% as singletons. For these receptors, no antigen is known. The sequencing sample was made of CD4+ T cells from blood, cultured in vitro. The receptors were gathered from a human donor who had recovered from COVID-19. Both conserved end residues are part of each CDR3.

J | V | CDR3
TRBJ2-3 | TRBV7-2 | CASSFMGTTDTQYF
TRBJ1-5 | TRBV6-1 | CASSEQILQGSQPQHF
TRBJ2-5 | TRBV6-2/TRBV6-3 | CASSYQLAFRNTKETQYF
TRBJ2-7 | TRBV27 | CASSLRDRYEQYF
TRBJ1-1 | TRBV7-2 | CASSLETENTEAFF
TRBJ2-2 | TRBV6-1 | CASSKTPAVGGELFF
TRBJ2-3 | TRBV7-2 | CASRRPGTDTQYF
TRBJ2-2 | TRBV15 | CATSRGSGRARAGELFF
TRBJ2-7 | TRBV2 | CASRLWREISYEQYF
TRBJ2-2 | TRBV7-2 | CASSPLVGELFF
TRBJ1-2 | TRBV7-8 | CASSLGRAAYDGYTF
TRBJ2-7 | TRBV19 | CATQDYYEQYF
TRBJ2-3 | TRBV2 | CASRMDRFTDTQYF
TRBJ2-7 | TRBV20-1 | CSANDRRAEYGEQYF
TRBJ2-2 | TRBV20-1 | CSASSLRDRGLTGELFF
TRBJ2-5 | TRBV12-3/TRBV12-4 | CASSFRGIQETQYF
TRBJ2-5 | TRBV5-1 | CASSRDLTKRWGLETQYF
TRBJ1-6 | TRBV5-1 | CASSWTGTDYNSPLHF
TRBJ2-6 | TRBV4-2 | CASSQDGAQGANVLTF
TRBJ1-3 | TRBV6-1 | CASSRTEFSGNTIYF
TRBJ2-3 | TRBV7-2 | CASTPGQGTDTQYF
TRBJ1-5 | TRBV12-3/TRBV12-4 | CASSLSGGGAGSNQPQHF
TRBJ2-7 | TRBV6-1 | CASRPHLTSGRYGYEQYF
TRBJ1-5 | TRBV6-1 | CASSVERNQPQHF
TRBJ2-3 | TRBV15 | CATERDGIRPSDTQYF
TRBJ2-7 | TRBV7-2 | CASSTLNPGLYEQYF
TRBJ1-1 | TRBV6-1 | CATSGVGTEAFF
TRBJ2-3 | TRBV6-2/TRBV6-3 | CASSWTSGSTDTQYF
TRBJ2-1 | TRBV7-2 | CASSLSWASYNEQFF
TRBJ1-5 | TRBV19 | CASSRGQGVVNQPQHF
TRBJ2-3 | TRBV2 | CASSEALGTTDTQYF
TRBJ1-1 | TRBV6-5 | CASSYPWTGPSPESEAFF
TRBJ1-5 | TRBV19 | CASSTKDNQPQHF
TRBJ1-6 | TRBV6-1 | CASSEFVARGSYNSPLHF
TRBJ2-5 | TRBV6-1 | CASSRPVETQYF
TRBJ2-2 | TRBV19 | CASSISHTGELFF
TRBJ2-1 | TRBV19 | CASSIDYRLATYNEQFF
TRBJ2-3 | TRBV19 | CASSIFAGDSTDTQYF
TRBJ2-5 | TRBV7-7 | CASSFNRDPQETQYF
TRBJ1-1 | TRBV20-1 | CSARYRVNTEAFF
TRBJ2-7 | TRBV10-3 | CAISAEDLGEQYF
TRBJ2-7 | TRBV20-1 | CSAKSGSGQYF
TRBJ1-5 | TRBV11-2 | CASSRGLNQPQHF
TRBJ1-4 | TRBV27 | CASSPDSWTGDNEKLFF
TRBJ1-2 | TRBV30 | CAWSTDLVQGGYTF
TRBJ2-5 | TRBV2 | CASSPSGNQETQYF
TRBJ2-7 | TRBV15 | CATSREASGSYEQYF
TRBJ1-2 | TRBV12-3/TRBV12-4 | CASSTAPRADTF
TRBJ1-2 | TRBV6-5 | CASSYSPGRTSNYGYTF
TRBJ1-4 | TRBV12-3/TRBV12-4 | CASSAGQGEEKLFF
TRBJ1-6 | TRBV20-1 | CSARAGALSSYNSPLHF
TRBJ1-4 | TRBV12-3/TRBV12-4 | CASSLGGKLFF
TRBJ2-5 | TRBV27 | CASHPGLAARGAQYF
TRBJ1-2 | TRBV30 | CAWRQGGNYGYTF
TRBJ1-1 | TRBV27 | CASSLRDRRRGTEAFF
TRBJ1-3 | TRBV28 | CASSLSLVGGNTIYF
TRBJ2-1 | TRBV7-8 | CASSLGGNGNEQFF